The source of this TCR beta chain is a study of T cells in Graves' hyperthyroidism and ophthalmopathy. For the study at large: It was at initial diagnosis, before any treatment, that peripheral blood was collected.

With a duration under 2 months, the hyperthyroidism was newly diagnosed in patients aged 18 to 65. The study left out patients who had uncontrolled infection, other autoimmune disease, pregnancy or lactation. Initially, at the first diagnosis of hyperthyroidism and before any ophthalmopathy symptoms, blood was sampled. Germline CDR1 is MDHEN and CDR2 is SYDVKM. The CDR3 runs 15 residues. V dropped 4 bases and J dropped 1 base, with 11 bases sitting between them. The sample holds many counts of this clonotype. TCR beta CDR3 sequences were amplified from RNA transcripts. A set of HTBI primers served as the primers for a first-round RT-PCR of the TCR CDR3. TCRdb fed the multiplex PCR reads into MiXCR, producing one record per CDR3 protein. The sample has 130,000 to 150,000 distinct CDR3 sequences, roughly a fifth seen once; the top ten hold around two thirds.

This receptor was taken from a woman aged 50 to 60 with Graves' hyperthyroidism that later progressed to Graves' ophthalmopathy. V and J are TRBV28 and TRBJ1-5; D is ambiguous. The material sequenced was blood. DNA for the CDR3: TGTGCCAGCAGTTCCCTCGACAAGAGCAATCAGCCCCAGCATTTT. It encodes CASSSLDKSNQPQHF.